A single sample is the source of the 4 T cell receptor beta chains below, sequenced in a study of blood T cell repertoires in COVID-19. Generated by immunoSEQ multiplex PCR, the TCRdb table keeps only in-frame clones and is missing some. The sample has some 64,000 clones; approximately 86% are singletons. Specimen: peripheral blood. These receptors all come from a man between 45 and 60 years old with active COVID-19.

The V call is TRBV14, the J call TRBJ1-3, with D uncertain. Germline V CDR1 and CDR2: SGHDN, FVKESK. This CDR3 comprises 14 residues. V lost 6 bases to trimming and J lost 0 bases, with 9 bases between them. CDR3 region: CASSPYYSGNTIYF. The DNA for the CDR3 is TGTGCCAGCAGTCCCTATTACTCTGGAAACACCATATATTTT.

The V call is TRBV10-3, the J call TRBJ1-3, with D maybe TRBD1 (5 bases). The CDR3 spans 13 residues. Germline values: CDR1 ENHRY, CDR2 SYGVKD. V was pared by 3 bases and J by 2 bases, with 5 bases between. This CDR3 reads CAISEGAGNTIYF. CDR3 DNA sequence: TGTGCCATCAGTGAAGGGGCTGGAAACACCATATATTTT.

The DNA of the CDR3 is TGTGCCAGTGCTAGCGGGGGGGCCGGGAAAGATACGCAGTATTTT. It is translated as CASASGGAGKDTQYF. The chain couples TRBV6-5 to TRBJ2-3; 12 nucleotides align to TRBD2. The CDR3 is made up of 15 amino acids. In germline, CDR1 is MNHEY, CDR2 SVGAGI. The V and J ends lost 9 bases and 5 bases, in that order; junction bases with no gene match: 9.

The genes are TRBV15 and TRBJ2-1, with a tentative D call TRBD2 (9 bases). The germline V gene has CDR1 LNHNV and CDR2 YYDKDF (reference sequence). The CDR3 contains 16 residues. V lost 5 bases and J lost 10, with 24 bases in between. CDR3 amino acids: CATSAGGGGADREQFF. The DNA of the CDR3 is TGTGCCACCAGCGCAGGGGGCGGGGGGGCGGACCGGGAGCAGTTCTTC.